This T cell receptor (beta chain) was sequenced during a study of cytomegalovirus exposure and HLA in healthy donors. Findings and caveats of the study: Fewer N-insertions (relative to the approximately 700-donor mean) were reportedly seen in an Asian-associated ancestry cluster in a later analysis.

This clone was detected a few times. Its target is unknown. Trimming took 3 bases from V and 7 from J, leaving 19 bases between them. The CDR3 has 15 amino acids. Germline-derived CDR1 and CDR2 are SQVTM and ANQGSEA. A multiplex PCR was run with 60 Vbeta primers and 13 Jbeta primers. Clones were read by immunoSEQ multiplex PCR, and TCRdb kept only the in-frame ones, dropping some. The data contain fewer than 90,000 clones, 70% to 80% of them seen just once; the ten biggest clones take up roughly 15%. The rearrangement joins TRBV29-1 to TRBJ1-5; the D gene is possibly TRBD1 (5 bases). The sample comprised PBMCs. This sequence was found in a woman aged 40 to 50 in good health and CMV-seropositive. As DNA, the CDR3 is TGCAGCGTTGATGGGGGGGGAAGGTTAGGGCAGCCCCAGCATTTT. It specifies CSVDGGGRLGQPQHF. Variable domain in full (rest from reference TRBV29-1 and TRBJ1-5): SAVISQKPSRDICQRGTSLTIQCQVDSQVTMMFWYRQQPGQSLTLIATANQGSEATYESGFVIDKFPISRPNLTFSTLTVSNMSPEDSSIYLCSVDGGGRLGQPQHFGDGTRLSIL.